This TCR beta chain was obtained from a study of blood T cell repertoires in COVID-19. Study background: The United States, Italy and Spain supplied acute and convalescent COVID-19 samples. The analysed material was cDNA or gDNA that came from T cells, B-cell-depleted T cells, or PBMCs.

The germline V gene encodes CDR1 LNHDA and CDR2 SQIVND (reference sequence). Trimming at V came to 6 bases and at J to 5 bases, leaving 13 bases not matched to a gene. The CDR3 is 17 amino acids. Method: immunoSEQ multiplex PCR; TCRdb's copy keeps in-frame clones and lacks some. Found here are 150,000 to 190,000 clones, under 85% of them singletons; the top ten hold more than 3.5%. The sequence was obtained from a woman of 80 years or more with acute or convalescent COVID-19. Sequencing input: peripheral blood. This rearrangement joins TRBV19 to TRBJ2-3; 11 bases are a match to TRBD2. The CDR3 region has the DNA TGTGCCAGTAGCCCAACGTTTGTGGGGACTAGCGGAGATACGCAGTATTTT. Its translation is CASSPTFVGTSGDTQYF.